One and the same sample provided the 15 T cell receptor beta chains below, sequenced in a study of long-term antiretroviral therapy in people with HIV. Survey-level immunoSEQ v3.0 assays were run. Sequencing used immunoSEQ multiplex PCR; TCRdb keeps in-frame clones, though not all of them. The sample carries tens of thousands of clones, roughly 80% recorded once. Sequencing was performed on unsorted PBMCs, taken 0.2 years after starting antiretroviral therapy. The receptors stem from a woman between 25 and 40 years old with HIV.

Here the CDR3 reads CAIGTSGGVQYF. The CDR3 DNA reads TGTGCCATTGGGACTAGCGGGGGTGTACAGTATTTT. The chain has TRBV5-6 and TRBJ2-3, with 14 positions matching TRBD2. This CDR3 is built from 12 residues. The V and J ends lost 9 bases and 12 bases, in that order; junction bases with no gene match: 6. Germline CDR1 SGHDT, CDR2 YYEEEE.

This CDR3 is CASSFGILSDYGYTF. The CDR3 DNA follows: TGCGCCAGCAGCTTCGGGATTCTATCTGACTATGGCTACACCTTC. V and J are TRBV5-1 and TRBJ1-2, with no clear D. The CDR3 runs to 15 residues. V lost 2 bases to trimming and J lost 3 bases, with 14 bases between them. Germline lookup yields CDR1 SGHRS and CDR2 YFSETQ.

The V call is TRBV7-8, the J call TRBJ2-5; TRBD1 matches at 8 bases. V was pared by 4 bases and J by 5 bases, with 12 bases of the junction left unmatched. Per germline, CDR1 SGHVS and CDR2 FQNEAQ. The CDR3 totals 16 residues. As DNA, the CDR3 is TGTGCCAGCAGCTCGTCAATGGACAGGGTTCGGGAGACCCAGTACTTC. Protein: CASSSSMDRVRETQYF. Full variable domain (rest looked up from reference TRBV7-8 and TRBJ2-5): GAGVSQSPRYKVAKRGQDVALRCDPISGHVSLFWYQQALGQGPEFLTYFQNEAQLDKSGLPSDRFFAERPEGSVSTLKIQRTQQEDSAVYLCASSSSMDRVRETQYFGPGTRLLVL.

CDR3 in DNA: TGTGCCTGGAGCCCGGGACCGTACACTGAAGCTTTCTTT. The encoded protein is CAWSPGPYTEAFF. The rearrangement links TRBV30 to TRBJ1-1, with D perhaps matching TRBD1 (5 bases). The CDR3 is 13 residues long. The V and J ends lost 3 bases and 3 bases respectively, with 11 bases between them. CDR1 and CDR2 from the germline V gene are GTSNPN and SVGIG (reference sequence).

This chain links TRBV2 with TRBJ2-7; D is unresolved. The germline V gene encodes CDR1 SNHLY and CDR2 FYNNEI. V was cut by 4 bases and J by 0 bases, with 16 bases left in between. The CDR3 length is 16 residues. The CDR3 DNA reads TGTGCCAGCAGTGTATTAAGGGAATTTAGCTCCTACGAGCAGTACGTC. The encoded protein is CASSVLREFSSYEQYV.

This clone was counted between two and nine times. The V and J genes are TRBV7-8 and TRBJ1-2, with D perhaps TRBD1 (6 bases). V was pared by 7 bases and J by 3 bases, with 18 bases between. The CDR3 consists of 15 residues. In germline, CDR1 is SGHVS, CDR2 FQNEAQ. Here the CDR3 DNA reads TGTGCCAGCACCCCCACGGGGGCGGGCTACTATGGCTACACCTTC. Translation gives CASTPTGAGYYGYTF.

The chain employs TRBV6-1 and TRBJ2-6; D is unclear. The CDR3 runs to 13 residues. Germline lookup yields CDR1 MNHNS and CDR2 SASEGT. Trimming left V 4 bases short and J 0 bases short, with 1 base between. CDR3 loop: CASSVSGANVLTF. For the CDR3, the DNA is TGTGCCAGCAGTGTCTCTGGGGCCAACGTCCTGACTTTC.

This clone appeared once. The junction departs from germline at one end; a sequencing error may be responsible. The J gene is TRBJ2-4, the V gene TRBV2, with 11 bases lining up with TRBD2. The CDR3 sequence is 17 residues long. The germline gives CDR1 SNHLY, CDR2 FYNNEI. The CDR3 sequence: CASSEGFSGGAGNIQYF. The CDR3 region has the DNA TGTGCAAGCAGTGAAGGGTTTAGCGGGGGGGCAGGAAACATTCAGTACTTC.

The CDR3 region has the DNA TGTGCCAGCAGCCAAGAATCGGCAGGGGTTAACTATGGCTACACCTTC. It translates to CASSQESAGVNYGYTF. J is TRBJ1-2 and V is TRBV4-2; D may be TRBD1 (6 bases). The CDR3 consists of 16 residues. V lost 0 bases, J lost 1 base, and 12 bases lay in between. CDR1 and CDR2 (germline): LGHNA, YNFKEQ.

The rearrangement uses TRBV5-1 and TRBJ1-1; D unresolved. With 0 bases removed from V and 2 bases from J, the gap between germline ends came to 11 bases. The germline gives CDR1 SGHRS, CDR2 YFSETQ. CDR3 size: 15 residues. The CDR3 bases are TGCGCCAGCAGCTTGGTGGGCAGGAAAAACACTGAAGCTTTCTTT. Translating gives CASSLVGRKNTEAFF.

The J gene is TRBJ1-1, the V gene TRBV6-5; 7 nucleotides line up with TRBD1. V lost 6 bases, J lost 1 base, and 5 bases stayed unmatched. This CDR3 is 14 amino acids long. Per germline, CDR1 MNHEY and CDR2 SVGAGI. The DNA for the CDR3 is TGTGCCAGCAGAAAAGGACAGGCGAACACTGAAGCTTTCTTT. It specifies CASRKGQANTEAFF.

This clone showed up just a few times. The chain has TRBV27 and TRBJ2-7; D may be TRBD1 (5 bases). Germline V gene data show CDR1 as MNHEY and CDR2 as SMNVEV (reference sequence). The ends were cut back, 3 bases at V and 0 bases at J, with 9 bases in the middle. The CDR3 length is 14 residues. The CDR3 here is CASSFQGISYEQYF. Here the CDR3 DNA reads TGTGCCAGCAGTTTCCAGGGCATCTCCTACGAGCAGTACTTC.

J is TRBJ1-2 and V is TRBV7-6; tentatively, D is TRBD1 (5 bases). Per germline, CDR1 SGHVS and CDR2 FNYEAQ. The CDR3 is 14 residues long. V lost 0 bases and J 5 bases, leaving 10 bases between the germline ends. The CDR3 DNA follows: TGTGCCAGCAGCTTAGCTCAGGGCGCTTATGGCTACACCTTC. This sequence encodes CASSLAQGAYGYTF.

The chain combines TRBV5-1 with TRBJ2-2; no clear D gene. The CDR3 spans 15 residues. In germline, CDR1 is SGHRS, CDR2 YFSETQ. V lost 6 bases and J 0 bases, leaving 12 bases between the germline ends. In DNA form, the CDR3 reads TGCGCCAGCAAGGTCGGTGATCCGAACACCGGGGAGCTGTTTTTT. Translating it yields CASKVGDPNTGELFF.

The rearrangement links TRBV10-2 to TRBJ2-1; D may be TRBD1 or TRBD2 (6 bases each). Germline values: CDR1 WSHSY, CDR2 SAAADI. The CDR3 consists of 13 residues. Deletions cut 7 bases from V and 6 bases from J, with 13 bases between. The CDR3: CASTVGGGNEQFF. The DNA for the CDR3 is TGCGCCAGCACCGTGGGGGGCGGCAATGAGCAGTTCTTC.